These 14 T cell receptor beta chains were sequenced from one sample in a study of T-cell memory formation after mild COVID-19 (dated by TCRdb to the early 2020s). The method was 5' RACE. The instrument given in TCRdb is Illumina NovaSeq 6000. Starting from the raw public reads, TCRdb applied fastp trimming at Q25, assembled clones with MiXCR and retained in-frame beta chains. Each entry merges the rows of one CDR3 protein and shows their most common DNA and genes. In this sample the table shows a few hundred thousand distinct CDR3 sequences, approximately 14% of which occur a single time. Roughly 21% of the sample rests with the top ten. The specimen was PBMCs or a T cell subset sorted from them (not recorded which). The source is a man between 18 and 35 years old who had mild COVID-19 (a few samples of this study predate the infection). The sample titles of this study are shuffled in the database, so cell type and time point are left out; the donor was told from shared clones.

The CDR3 loop reads CASSGTGGLNEQFF. CDR3 sequence (DNA): TGTGCCAGCAGTGGGACAGGGGGGCTCAATGAGCAGTTCTTC. This chain joins TRBV12-3 or TRBV12-4 and TRBJ2-1, with 11 bases that match TRBD1. V gave up 5 bases and J gave up 6 bases; unmatched junction bases: 3. CDR3 size: 14 residues.

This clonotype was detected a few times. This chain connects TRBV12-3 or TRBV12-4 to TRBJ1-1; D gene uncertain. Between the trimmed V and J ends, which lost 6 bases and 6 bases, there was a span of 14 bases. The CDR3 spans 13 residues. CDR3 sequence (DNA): TGTGCCAGCAGCGCCCCCCCTGGGCCTGAAGCTTTCTTT. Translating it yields CASSAPPGPEAFF.

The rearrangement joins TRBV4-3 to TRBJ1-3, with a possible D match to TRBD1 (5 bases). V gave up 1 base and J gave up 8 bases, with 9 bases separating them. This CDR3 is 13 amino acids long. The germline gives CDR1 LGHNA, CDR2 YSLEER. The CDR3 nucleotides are TGCGCCAGCAGCCAAGCGTGGGGGGACACCATATATTTT. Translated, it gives CASSQAWGDTIYF.

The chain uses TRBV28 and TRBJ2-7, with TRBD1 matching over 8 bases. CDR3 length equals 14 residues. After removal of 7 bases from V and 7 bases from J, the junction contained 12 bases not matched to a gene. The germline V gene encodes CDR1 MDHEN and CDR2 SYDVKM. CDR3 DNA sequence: TGTGCCAGCAAGACTGGACAGGGTACACATGAGCAGTACGTC. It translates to CASKTGQGTHEQYV.

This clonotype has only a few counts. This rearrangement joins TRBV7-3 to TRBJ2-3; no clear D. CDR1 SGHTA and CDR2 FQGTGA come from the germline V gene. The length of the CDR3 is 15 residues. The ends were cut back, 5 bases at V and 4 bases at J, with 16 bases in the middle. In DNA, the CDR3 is TGTGCCAGCAGCCCCGACCGGCTAGGGCCAGATACGCAGTATTTT. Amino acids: CASSPDRLGPDTQYF.

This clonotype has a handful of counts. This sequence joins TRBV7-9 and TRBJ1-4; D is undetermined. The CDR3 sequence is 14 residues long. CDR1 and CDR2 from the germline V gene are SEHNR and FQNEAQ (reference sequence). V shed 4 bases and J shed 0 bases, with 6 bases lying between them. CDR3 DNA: TGTGCCAGCAGCTCTCAGTCAACTAATGAAAAACTGTTTTTT. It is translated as CASSSQSTNEKLFF.

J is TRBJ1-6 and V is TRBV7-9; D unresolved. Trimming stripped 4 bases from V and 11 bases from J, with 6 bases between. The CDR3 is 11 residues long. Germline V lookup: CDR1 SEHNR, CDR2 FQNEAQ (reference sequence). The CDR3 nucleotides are TGTGCCAGCAGCTCCCAAGCACCCCTCCACTTT. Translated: CASSSQAPLHF.

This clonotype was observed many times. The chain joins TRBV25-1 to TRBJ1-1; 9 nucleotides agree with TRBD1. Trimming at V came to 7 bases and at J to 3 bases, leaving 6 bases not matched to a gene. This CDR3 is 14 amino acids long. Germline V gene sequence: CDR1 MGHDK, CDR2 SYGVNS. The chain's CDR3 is CASNRQGVDTEAFF. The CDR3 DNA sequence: TGTGCCAGCAACCGACAGGGGGTCGACACTGAAGCTTTCTTT.

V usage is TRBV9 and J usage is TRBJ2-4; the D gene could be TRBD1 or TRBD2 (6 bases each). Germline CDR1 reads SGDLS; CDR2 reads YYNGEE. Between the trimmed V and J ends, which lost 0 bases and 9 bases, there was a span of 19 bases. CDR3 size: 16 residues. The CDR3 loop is CASSVDEGGPGRIQYF. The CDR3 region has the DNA TGTGCCAGCAGCGTAGATGAGGGGGGCCCGGGGCGCATTCAGTACTTC.

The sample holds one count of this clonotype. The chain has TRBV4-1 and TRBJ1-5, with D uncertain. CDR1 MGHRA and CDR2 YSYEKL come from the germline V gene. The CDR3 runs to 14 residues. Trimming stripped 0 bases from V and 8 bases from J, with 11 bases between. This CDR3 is CASSQDPGKEPQHF. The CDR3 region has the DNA TGCGCCAGCAGCCAAGATCCGGGAAAGGAGCCCCAGCATTTT.

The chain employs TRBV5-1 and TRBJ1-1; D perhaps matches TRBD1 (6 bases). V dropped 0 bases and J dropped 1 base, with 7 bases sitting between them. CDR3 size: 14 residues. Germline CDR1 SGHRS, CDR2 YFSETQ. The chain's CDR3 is CASSLDRANTEAFF. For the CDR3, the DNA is TGCGCCAGCAGCTTGGACAGGGCGAACACTGAAGCTTTCTTT.

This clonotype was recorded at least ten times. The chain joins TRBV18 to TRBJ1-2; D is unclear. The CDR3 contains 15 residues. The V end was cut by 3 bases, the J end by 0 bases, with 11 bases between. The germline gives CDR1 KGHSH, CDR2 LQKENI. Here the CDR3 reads CASSPGNGANYGYTF. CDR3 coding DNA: TGTGCCAGCTCACCTGGTAACGGAGCTAACTATGGCTACACCTTC.

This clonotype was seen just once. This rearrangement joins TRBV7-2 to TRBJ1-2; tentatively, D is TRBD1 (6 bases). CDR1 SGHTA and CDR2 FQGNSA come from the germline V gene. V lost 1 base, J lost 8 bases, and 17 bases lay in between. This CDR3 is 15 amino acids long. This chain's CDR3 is CASSLVTGELEGYTF. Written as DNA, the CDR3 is TGTGCCAGCAGCTTAGTGACAGGCGAGTTGGAAGGCTACACCTTC.

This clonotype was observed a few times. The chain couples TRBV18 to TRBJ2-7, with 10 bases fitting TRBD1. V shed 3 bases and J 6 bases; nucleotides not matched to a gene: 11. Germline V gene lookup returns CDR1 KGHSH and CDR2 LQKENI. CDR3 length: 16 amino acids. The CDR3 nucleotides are TGTGCCAGCTCACCGACAGGGGGCACGGTTCAAGGCGAGCAGTACGTC. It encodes CASSPTGGTVQGEQYV.